This T cell receptor beta chain was documented in a study of T-cell reconstitution after alpha-beta-depleted transplantation in children. Whole-study findings and limits: Expanded clones from the graft, numbering several hundred, reportedly supplied alpha-beta T cells about two months after transplant. The study traced high day-60 TCRbeta diversity in some patients to surviving recipient T cells and thymic progenitors. Fresh T-cell production supplied most of the T-cell counts and diversity seen one year after transplant.

This clonotype has at least ten counts. What it binds is unknown. Preparation of the TCRbeta library was carried out with unique molecular identifiers. TCRdb reanalysed the PCR reads using MiXCR and keeps one entry per CDR3 protein. The sample carries a few hundred thousand distinct CDR3 sequences, 43% recorded once. Between the trimmed V and J ends, which lost 6 bases and 2 bases, there was a span of 14 bases. The length of the CDR3 is 15 residues. The germline V gene has CDR1 SNHLY and CDR2 FYNNEI. The gene calls are TRBV2 and TRBJ1-3; weak D call: TRBD1 (5 bases). Sample: PBMCs, taken before TCRalphabeta/CD19-depleted stem cell transplant. The receptor's source is a girl aged 2-15 years with aplastic anemia, due to receive a stem cell transplant. The CDR3 protein is CASRTLGATGNTIYF. CDR3 coding DNA: TGTGCCAGCAGGACCTTAGGGGCAACTGGAAACACCATATATTTT.